The clone carrying this T cell receptor (beta chain) was seen more than once but under ten times. Its antigen is currently unknown. Via MiXCR, TCRdb re-called the 5' RACE reads, giving one row per CDR3 protein. The data contain approximately 210,000 distinct CDR3 sequences, about a tenth of them seen just once; the ten biggest clones take up 4.5% to 5.5%. The sample is drawn from a study of identical twins. Regarding the study as a whole: Cord blood's abundant beta clonotypes had fewer insertions, unlike memory repertoires. It was possible that invariant MAIT and iNKT cells partly confounded the zero-insertion analyses. Conclusions relied on cross-sectional statistical analysis, not following the same donors.

No donor was unhealthy or non-Caucasian. The CDR3 has 16 residues. CDR1 and CDR2 from the germline V gene are SGHKS and YYEKEE (reference sequence). With 0 bases removed from V and 3 bases from J, the gap between germline ends came to 13 bases. Material: memory (CD45RO+) T cells sorted from blood. The sequence was collected from a woman under 30 in good health. The chain employs TRBV5-5 and TRBJ1-5, with no clear D. CDR3 in DNA: TGTGCCAGCAGCTTGGCCCGGGAGGCAATCAATCAGCCCCAGCATTTT. Its protein is CASSLAREAINQPQHF. Complete variable domain (other parts from reference TRBV5-5 and TRBJ1-5): DAGVTQSPTHLIKTRGQQVTLRCSPISGHKSVSWYQQVLGQGPQFIFQYYEKEERGRGNFPDRFSARQFPNYSSELNVNALLLGDSALYLCASSLAREAINQPQHFGDGTRLSIL.